A selection of T cell receptor beta chains follows, all from one sample in a study of control samples from healthy donors and cancer patients. Data came from immunoSEQ multiplex PCR; TCRdb stores just in-frame clones and leaves some out. This repertoire shows about 120,000 clones, 80% to 95% found once; its top ten account for 2.5% to 3%. Source material: blood. Receptor source: a man in his forties in good health. The CDR3 runs from the conserved cysteine through the conserved F or W. The order of the fields is clone size, D gene, J gene, V gene, CDR3 protein, CDR3 DNA. D genes are given only for firm matches. Only some rows state a clone size, as once, few, many or a class for expanded clones.

>NA|NA|TRBJ1-4|TRBV2
CASSYSNEKLFF
TGTGCCAGCAGTTACAGTAATGAAAAACTGTTTTTT
>NA|NA|TRBJ2-3|TRBV7-9
CASSSRENTQYF
TGTGCCAGCAGCTCCCGGGAGAATACGCAGTATTTT
>once|NA|TRBJ1-2|TRBV12-3/TRBV12-4
CASSFEPWRGYTF
TGTGCCAGCAGTTTCGAGCCTTGGAGGGGCTACACCTTC
>once|NA|TRBJ2-5|TRBV10-3
CAISAASQETQYF
TGTGCCATCAGTGCTGCATCTCAAGAGACCCAGTACTTC
>NA|NA|TRBJ1-1|TRBV6-6
CASSYSRFTEAFF
TGTGCCAGCAGTTACTCAAGGTTCACTGAAGCTTTCTTT
>once|TRBD1|TRBJ1-2|TRBV14
CASTTTGGRGYTF
TGTGCCAGCACGACGACAGGGGGCCGTGGCTACACCTTC
>NA|NA|TRBJ2-2|TRBV6-2/TRBV6-3
CASSYSRSAVRGTGELFF
TGTGCCAGCAGTTACTCGAGGTCAGCAGTCAGGGGCACCGGGGAGCTGTTTTTT
>NA|NA|TRBJ1-1|TRBV9
CASSETGVTEAFF
TGTGCCAGCAGCGAGACAGGAGTCACTGAAGCTTTCTTT
>NA|TRBD2|TRBJ2-1|TRBV5-6
CASSHLAGGNNEQFF
TGTGCCAGCAGCCATCTAGCGGGGGGAAACAATGAGCAGTTCTTC
>NA|TRBD1|TRBJ1-1|TRBV19
CASSIGTGLMRTEAFF
TGTGCCAGTAGTATCGGGACAGGCTTAATGCGCACTGAAGCTTTCTTT
>NA|TRBD2|TRBJ2-1|TRBV4-1
CASSQVARGGGIYEQFF
TGCGCCAGCAGCCAAGTTGCCCGGGGGGGCGGGATCTATGAGCAGTTCTTC
>NA|NA|TRBJ2-7|TRBV15
CATSIGRNYEQYF
TGTGCCACCAGCATAGGGAGAAACTACGAGCAGTACTTC
>once|TRBD1|TRBJ2-7|TRBV27
CASTALDRVNEQYF
TGTGCCAGCACCGCACTGGACAGGGTTAACGAGCAGTACTTC
>NA|TRBD1|TRBJ1-6|TRBV6-5
CASSMAGGDSPLHF
TGTGCCAGCAGTATGGCAGGGGGGGACTCACCCCTCCACTTT
>NA|TRBD1|TRBJ1-2|TRBV9
CASSGLNRDRGLAYGYTF
TGTGCCAGCAGCGGATTAAACCGGGACAGGGGGCTGGCCTATGGCTACACCTTC
>NA|TRBD2|TRBJ2-7|TRBV6-6
CASNKLAGVDEQYF
TGTGCCAGCAACAAACTAGCGGGGGTGGACGAGCAGTACTTC
>NA|TRBD1|TRBJ1-2|TRBV10-2
CASSEWRRQGDRYGYTF
TGCGCCAGCAGTGAGTGGAGAAGACAGGGCGATCGCTATGGCTACACCTTC
>once|NA|TRBJ2-2|TRBV5-1
CASSLDGAAGELFF
TGCGCCAGCAGCTTAGACGGGGCCGCCGGGGAGCTGTTTTTT
>NA|TRBD1|TRBJ2-7|TRBV30
CAWGTGVFSYEQYF
TGTGCCTGGGGGACAGGGGTGTTCTCCTACGAGCAGTACTTC
>NA|TRBD1|TRBJ2-7|TRBV27
CASTWTGAGWYEQYF
TGTGCCAGCACTTGGACAGGGGCCGGGTGGTACGAGCAGTACTTC
>NA|NA|TRBJ2-1|TRBV5-4
CASSLVRGGYNEQFF
TGTGCCAGCAGCTTGGTGAGGGGGGGATACAATGAGCAGTTCTTC
>few|NA|TRBJ2-7|TRBV5-6
CASSLGLTSSYEQYF
TGTGCCAGCAGCTTGGGATTGACGAGCTCCTACGAGCAGTACTTC
>NA|NA|TRBJ2-2|TRBV19
CASRRDLANTGELFF
TGTGCCAGTAGGCGGGACCTCGCGAACACCGGGGAGCTGTTTTTT
>NA|NA|TRBJ1-6|TRBV10-2
CASGGRLNSPLHF
TGCGCCAGCGGGGGCCGATTGAATTCACCCCTCCACTTT
>NA|NA|TRBJ1-1|TRBV27
CASRRYRDNTEAFF
TGTGCCAGCAGAAGGTACAGAGACAACACTGAAGCTTTCTTT
>NA|NA|TRBJ1-3|TRBV5-4
CASSLGGSGNTIYF
TGTGCCAGCAGCTTGGGAGGGTCTGGAAACACCATATATTTT
>few|TRBD1|TRBJ2-1|TRBV25-1
CASSEWQGDEQFF
TGTGCCAGCAGTGAATGGCAGGGGGATGAGCAGTTCTTC
>NA|NA|TRBJ2-3|TRBV6-5
CASSYLGDTQYF
TGTGCCAGCAGTTACTTAGGGGATACGCAGTATTTT
>NA|NA|TRBJ2-5|TRBV2
CASSDSYGSQRETQYF
TGTGCCAGCAGTGATTCCTACGGGAGTCAGAGGGAGACCCAGTACTTC
>NA|NA|TRBJ1-3|TRBV27
CASGLKDPSSGNTIYF
TGTGCCAGCGGTCTGAAAGACCCAAGCTCTGGAAACACCATATATTTT
>NA|NA|TRBJ1-2|TRBV6-5
CASRSPQGLHGYTF
TGTGCCAGCAGATCACCTCAGGGTTTACATGGCTACACCTTC
>NA|TRBD1|TRBJ1-2|TRBV19
CASSRTGEGNYGYTF
TGTGCCAGTAGCAGAACAGGGGAGGGGAACTATGGCTACACCTTC
>NA|TRBD1|TRBJ1-1|TRBV14
CASSQKLDRLPTEAFF
TGTGCCAGCAGCCAAAAATTGGACAGGTTGCCAACTGAAGCTTTCTTT
>NA|NA|TRBJ1-6|TRBV6-5
CASSLRAEGNSPLHF
TGTGCCAGCAGCCTCAGGGCCGAGGGGAATTCACCCCTCCACTTT
>NA|NA|TRBJ2-7|TRBV27
CASSLSVEAVPDEQYF
TGTGCCAGCAGTTTAAGCGTGGAGGCGGTACCGGACGAGCAGTACTTC
>NA|NA|TRBJ2-7|TRBV9
CASSVDSSYEQYF
TGTGCCAGCAGCGTCGACAGCTCCTACGAGCAGTACTTC
>NA|TRBD1|TRBJ1-5|TRBV19
CASSIGQAENQPQHF
TGTGCCAGTAGTATCGGACAGGCAGAGAATCAGCCCCAGCATTTT
>NA|NA|TRBJ1-6|TRBV5-8
CASSLGQRRGTPLHF
TGTGCCAGCAGCTTGGGACAAAGAAGGGGGACACCCCTCCACTTT
>NA|NA|TRBJ1-1|TRBV5-1
CASSFSSWGVNTEAFF
TGCGCCAGCAGCTTTAGTAGCTGGGGGGTGAACACTGAAGCTTTCTTT
>once|NA|TRBJ1-1|TRBV2
CASTPSGPGDTEAFF
TGTGCCAGCACCCCTTCGGGACCTGGGGACACTGAAGCTTTCTTT
>NA|NA|TRBJ1-2|TRBV19
CASSEGANYGYTF
TGTGCCAGTAGTGAGGGGGCTAACTATGGCTACACCTTC
>NA|NA|TRBJ2-1|TRBV24-1
CATSDTNFNNEQFF
TGTGCCACCAGTGACACCAACTTCAACAATGAGCAGTTCTTC
>NA|NA|TRBJ2-3|TRBV27
CASRDTSGKVQYF
TGTGCCAGCAGAGACACGTCCGGGAAGGTGCAGTATTTT
>NA|NA|TRBJ1-1|TRBV5-6
CASSFPYQGYDGAFF
TGTGCCAGCAGCTTCCCCTACCAGGGTTACGACGGAGCTTTCTTT
>NA|TRBD2|TRBJ2-3|TRBV19
CASSRTSGGNTDTQYF
TGTGCCAGTAGTCGGACTAGCGGGGGAAACACAGATACGCAGTATTTT
>once|NA|TRBJ2-1|TRBV9
CASSVLSDEQFF
TGTGCCAGCAGCGTATTGAGTGATGAGCAGTTCTTC
>NA|NA|TRBJ1-4|TRBV21-1
CASSNRGTNEKLFF
TGTGCCAGCAGTAACAGGGGTACTAATGAAAAACTGTTTTTT
>NA|NA|TRBJ2-5|TRBV5-6
CASSWGAKETQYF
TGTGCCAGCAGCTGGGGGGCCAAAGAGACCCAGTACTTC
>NA|NA|TRBJ2-1|TRBV7-9
CASSLAQVYNEQFF
TGTGCCAGCAGCTTAGCACAAGTGTACAATGAGCAGTTCTTC
>NA|NA|TRBJ2-2|TRBV28
CASSLVGAGELFF
TGTGCCAGCAGTTTAGTGGGGGCCGGGGAGCTGTTTTTT
>NA|NA|TRBJ2-3|TRBV10-1
CASSDQGVRVTDTQYF
TGCGCCAGCAGTGACCAGGGAGTCAGGGTCACAGATACGCAGTATTTT
>NA|TRBD2|TRBJ2-1|TRBV27
CASSLVAGSYNEQFF
TGTGCCAGCAGTTTAGTAGCGGGCTCCTACAATGAGCAGTTCTTC